These 13 T cell receptor beta chains share one sample of origin, sequenced in a study of CD8+ T cells in alopecia areata. cDNA prepared by RNA extraction and subsequent reverse transcription served as the template for sequencing. The protocol was immunoSEQ multiplex PCR, while the TCRdb copy is restricted to in-frame clones and leaves out a portion. The table lists tens of thousands of clones, less than 65% of them singletons. The specimen sequenced was NKG2D-high CD8+ T cells sorted from blood. These receptors came from a human donor with alopecia areata.

A few counts support this clone. V gene TRBV28 combines with J gene TRBJ2-3; D is uncertain. The CDR3 extends over 15 amino acids. Germline assignment: CDR1 MDHEN and CDR2 SYDVKM. Trimming took off 1 base at V and 2 bases at J, with 10 bases between the two ends. The CDR3 region is CASSLLGGPTDTQYF. DNA for the CDR3: TGTGCCAGCAGTTTATTGGGCGGTCCCACAGATACGCAGTATTTT.

About this clone itself: The junction departs from the called germline gene at one end, perhaps through a read error. The chain links TRBV28 to TRBJ1-5, with TRBD1 identical over 7 bases. Germline CDR1 reads MDHEN; CDR2 reads SYDVKM. CDR3 length: 14 residues. The CDR3 here is CASAADRENRPQHF. In nucleotides, the CDR3 is TGTGCCAGCGCCGCTGACAGGGAGAATCGGCCCCAGCATTTT.

The chain recombines TRBV29-1 with TRBJ1-1; D may be TRBD1 (6 bases). V lost 7 bases and J lost 0, with 9 bases in between. The CDR3 totals 12 residues. In germline, CDR1 is SQVTM, CDR2 ANQGSEA. CDR3 sequence (DNA): TGCAGCGCCGACAGGATGAACACTGAAGCTTTCTTT. This codes for CSADRMNTEAFF.

The J gene is TRBJ2-7, the V gene TRBV29-1; D gene uncertain. V dropped 1 base and J dropped 3 bases, with 10 bases sitting between them. Germline assignment: CDR1 SQVTM and CDR2 ANQGSEA. The CDR3 length is 13 residues. The CDR3 bases are TGCAGCGTTGAAGTTCCCTATCTCTACGAGCAGTACTTC. Protein product: CSVEVPYLYEQYF.

V usage is TRBV6-5 and J usage is TRBJ2-1; 7 positions agree with TRBD1. The CDR3 covers 15 residues. V dropped 8 bases and J dropped 1; count of bases not matched to a gene: 8. Germline V CDR1 and CDR2: MNHEY, SVGAGI. CDR3 sequence reads: CASSNQGVSYNEQFF. The CDR3 DNA reads as TGTGCCAGCTCAAACCAGGGGGTTTCCTACAATGAGCAGTTCTTC.

The chain employs TRBV2 and TRBJ1-5; D is uncertain. Germline V gene data show CDR1 as SNHLY and CDR2 as FYNNEI. Trimming cost V 7 bases and J 0 bases, with 10 bases left between them. This CDR3 spans 14 amino acids. The CDR3 DNA sequence: TGTGCCAGCAAGGGAAAGATTAGCAATCAGCCCCAGCATTTT. It is translated as CASKGKISNQPQHF.

This clone was seen only a few times. The CDR3 is CASSYSGYSYEQYF. CDR3 sequence (DNA): TGTGCCAGCAGTTATTCGGGATACTCCTACGAGCAGTACTTC. The chain combines TRBV6-5 with TRBJ2-7, with D possibly matching TRBD2 (5 bases). Germline V CDR1 and CDR2: MNHEY, SVGAGI. Between the trimmed V and J ends, which lost 3 bases and 0 bases, there was a span of 9 bases. The CDR3 length is 14 residues.

The chain couples TRBV21-1 to TRBJ2-4; the table's D call of TRBD1 was not tested on the DNA. TRBV21-1 is a pseudogene segment. The CDR3 totals 13 residues. The CDR3: CASSKVHRNIQYF. DNA of the CDR3: TGTGCCAGCAGCAAAGTTCACAGAAACATTCAGTACTTC.

The rearrangement links TRBV4-1 to TRBJ2-7, with 11 bases fitting TRBD1. With V trimmed by 5 bases and J by 5 bases, 8 bases remained unmatched. The CDR3 loop spans 15 amino acids. CDR1 is MGHRA, CDR2 YSYEKL, per germline. CDR3 amino acids: CASSWTGQGADEQYF. The CDR3 nucleotides are TGCGCCAGCAGCTGGACCGGACAGGGGGCCGACGAGCAGTACTTC.

The table lists this clone with a few counts. The chain uses TRBV19 and TRBJ2-2; D gene uncertain. Trimming took off 3 bases at V and 3 bases at J, with 20 bases between the two ends. The CDR3 has 18 residues. CDR1 is LNHDA and CDR2 is SQIVND in the germline V gene (reference sequence). This CDR3 reads CASSIVPSFSSYTGELFF. The CDR3 region has the DNA TGTGCCAGTAGTATTGTGCCCTCATTCTCATCGTACACCGGGGAGCTGTTTTTT.

The chain joins TRBV5-6 to TRBJ2-2, with 9 positions matching TRBD1. The CDR3 contains 17 residues. Per germline, CDR1 SGHDT and CDR2 YYEEEE. After removal of 2 bases from V and 6 bases from J, the junction contained 11 bases not matched to a gene. CDR3 in amino acids: CASSFPWDRERAGELFF. The CDR3 nucleotides are TGTGCCAGCAGCTTTCCCTGGGACAGGGAACGGGCCGGGGAGCTGTTTTTT. Full variable domain (outside the CDR3, taken from reference TRBV5-6 and TRBJ2-2): DAGVTQSPTHLIKTRGQQVTLRCSPKSGHDTVSWYQQALGQGPQFIFQYYEEEERQRGNFPDRFSGHQFPNYSSELNVNALLLGDSALYLCASSFPWDRERAGELFFGEGSRLTVL.

Written as DNA, the CDR3 is TGTGCCTGGAGTGTGGGGAGCAATCAGCCCCAGCATTTT. It is translated as CAWSVGSNQPQHF. V and J are TRBV30 and TRBJ1-5, with D uncertain. The germline gives CDR1 GTSNPN, CDR2 SVGIG (reference sequence). This CDR3 region has 13 residues. V was shortened by 0 bases and J by 1 base, with 4 bases between the two germline ends. The variable domain in full, with the rest retrieved from reference TRBV30 and TRBJ1-5, is SQTIHQWPATLVQPVGSPLSLECTVEGTSNPNLYWYRQAAGRGLQLLFYSVGIGQISSEVPQNLSASRPQDRQFILSSKKLLLSDSGFYLCAWSVGSNQPQHFGDGTRLSIL.

The chain combines TRBV7-6 with TRBJ2-7; 8 bases are a match to TRBD1. This CDR3 is 13 amino acids long. The germline CDR1 and CDR2 sequences are SGHVS and FNYEAQ. V shed 4 bases and J 5 bases; nucleotides not matched to a gene: 4. CDR3 sequence reads: CASSYTGGHEQYF. The DNA of the CDR3 is TGTGCCAGCAGCTACACAGGGGGACACGAGCAGTACTTC.